This TCR beta chain was observed in a study of blood T cells in healthy people across ages. V lost 6 bases and J 0 bases, leaving 15 bases between the germline ends. This CDR3 spans 14 amino acids. Germline V gene sequence: CDR1 DFQATT, CDR2 SNEGSKA (reference sequence). Together with a sample-barcoded 5' primer, a J-beta primer mix was included in a second PCR lasting about 7 to 11 cycles. TCRdb re-called the 5' RACE reads with MiXCR, one entry per CDR3 protein. The profile covers 650,000 to 800,000 distinct CDR3 sequences, with over 40% appearing a single time and roughly 14% taken by the ten largest. Total RNA was extracted at no less than 6 micrograms per sample.

The TCR originated in a woman older than 75 in good health. The V and J genes are TRBV20-1 and TRBJ2-7, with D perhaps assigned TRBD1 or TRBD2 (5 bases each). Sequenced sample: blood. The CDR3 DNA is TGCAGTGCCCCACTTGTCGGGGCCTCCTACGAGCAGTACTTC. Translating gives CSAPLVGASYEQYF.